This T cell receptor beta chain was found in a study of technical replicates of blood from a few donors. CDR3 length: 17 amino acids. The ends lost 7 bases at V and 0 bases at J; junction bases unmatched: 11. Per the germline V gene, CDR1 is SNHLY and CDR2 is FYNNEI. This table comes from immunoSEQ multiplex PCR, and its TCRdb copy is limited to in-frame clones, with some not included. The sample lists about 80,000 clones; just under 95% were seen once. Material for sequencing was T cells isolated from PBMCs. The rearrangement joins TRBV2 to TRBJ1-5, with TRBD1 matching 8 bases. This sequence originates from a human donor in good health. CDR3 bases: TGTGCCAGCACCCTCCAAGGACAGGGATATAGCAATCAGCCCCAGCATTTT. Protein sequence: CASTLQGQGYSNQPQHF. The full variable domain, completed using reference TRBV2 and TRBJ1-5, is EPEVTQTPSHQVTQMGQEVILRCVPISNHLYFYWYRQILGQKVEFLVSFYNNEISEKSEIFDDQFSVERPDGSNFTLKIRSTKLEDSAMYFCASTLQGQGYSNQPQHFGDGTRLSIL.